One T cell receptor (beta chain) is described in this entry. It has no known antigen specificity. No base-level quality is on record; no much larger clone is a single base apart. The CDR3 numbers 16 residues from cysteine through phenylalanine. Just CDR3 DNA is preserved here, 48 bases in frame from base 1. Germline trimming amounts to 5 bases on V and 4 bases on J, with 12 as the count of junction bases outside the gene matches. CDR1 and CDR2 (KGHSH, LQKENI) derive from the germline V gene. The data were taken from a study of blood T cell repertoires in COVID-19 (dated by TCRdb to 2019 to 2021). Describing the broader study: Collaborator samples came from the United States, Italy and Spain and covered acute and convalescent phases of COVID-19. Deeply sampled blood TCRbeta repertoires from subjects exposed to, actively infected with, or recovered from COVID-19 were included in the dataset. Nearly every sample came with metadata listing a de-identified subject ID, COVID-19 status, age in years and sex. The prospective study material was composed of cDNA or gDNA derived from T cells, B-cell-depleted T cells, or PBMCs. HLA class I and class II types, where available, came from metadata supplied by the sample provider rather than from assay-based typing. Samples were obtained from the ongoing ImmuneRACE study (first 160 participants) and from some 1,300 subjects provided by 6 global collaborators. The repertoires were released in a freely available public database intended as a resource for research on the immune response to SARS-CoV-2. Overall study outcomes, separate from this receptor: Clinical and demographic metadata were provided uncurated, with the amount varying by source and participant.

The collaborating institutions used their own protocols to collect whole blood in K2EDTA tubes. For TCRbeta analysis, collaborator samples were shipped as frozen whole blood, as isolated PBMCs, or as DNA extracted from either sample type. TCRbeta CDR3 regions were amplified from genomic DNA using the immunoSEQ Assay, a bias-controlled multiplex PCR. As for the original processing: The number of nucleated cells in each sample was estimated by amplification of reference gene primers within the assay. To quantify the absolute abundance of each unique TCRbeta CDR3 rearrangement, sequence reads were collapsed and filtered. Productive Simpson clonality was computed per sample as the square root of Simpson's diversity index over productive rearrangements. The source is immuneACCESS, and TCRdb retained only in-frame sequences with V and J called. Part of the clones is not carried over; for the studies checked, unresolved V genes explain less than half of this, and the remainder is unexplained. V, J and clone size were drawn from that table, and D and trimming were deduced from the DNA. The sample records roughly 410,000 clones, roughly 90% of which are singletons. Around 1.3% of the sample goes to the ten largest clones.

The receptor was isolated from a man aged 35-49 years with acute or convalescent COVID-19. Sequencing used peripheral blood. This sequence uses TRBV18 and TRBJ2-5, with 8 junctional bases fitting TRBD1. The nucleotide sequence reads as follows: TGTGCCAGCTCAAACACTCAGGGGGCTGTGGGAGAGACCCAGTACTTC. This yields the protein CASSNTQGAVGETQYF.